This T cell receptor beta chain is drawn from a study of CD4+ T cells in melanoma. Study conclusions and caveats: A reported correlation linked neoantigen-specific CD4+ T cells to CD8+, macrophage and B cell function. Neoantigen-specific CD4+ T cells in melanoma reportedly had diverse differentiation states.

About this clone itself: Its matching antigen is unknown.

The CDR3 length is 16 residues. After removal of 3 bases from V and 5 bases from J, the junction contained 9 bases not matched to a gene. Germline V gives CDR1 MNHEY, CDR2 SMNVEV (reference sequence). The data were produced by immunoSEQ multiplex PCR, yet TCRdb's version contains in-frame clones alone and is incomplete. The table includes over 100,000 clones, roughly 90% detected once. V is TRBV27 and J is TRBJ2-5; the match to TRBD2 covers 10 bases. The sample was peripheral blood. The clonotype originates from a human donor with melanoma. CDR3 DNA: TGTGCCAGCAGTTTTGAGCGGGGGGGCAGGCTGGAGACCCAGTACTTC. Translation gives CASSFERGGRLETQYF.